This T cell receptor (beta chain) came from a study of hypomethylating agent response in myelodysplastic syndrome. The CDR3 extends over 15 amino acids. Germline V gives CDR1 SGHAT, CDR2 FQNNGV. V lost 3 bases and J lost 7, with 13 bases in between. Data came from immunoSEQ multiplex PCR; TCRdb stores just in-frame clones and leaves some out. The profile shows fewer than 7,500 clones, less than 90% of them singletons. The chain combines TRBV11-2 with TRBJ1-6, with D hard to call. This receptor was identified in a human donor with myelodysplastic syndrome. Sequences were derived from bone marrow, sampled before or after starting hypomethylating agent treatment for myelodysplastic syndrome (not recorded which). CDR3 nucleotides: TGTGCCAGCAGCTTCCTGCGGCAGAACAATTCACCCCTCCACTTT. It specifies CASSFLRQNNSPLHF. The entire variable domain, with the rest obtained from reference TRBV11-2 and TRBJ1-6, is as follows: EAGVAQSPRYKIIEKRQSVAFWCNPISGHATLYWYQQILGQGPKLLIQFQNNGVVDDSQLPKDRFSAERLKGVDSTLKIQPAKLEDSAVYLCASSFLRQNNSPLHFGNGTRLTVT.